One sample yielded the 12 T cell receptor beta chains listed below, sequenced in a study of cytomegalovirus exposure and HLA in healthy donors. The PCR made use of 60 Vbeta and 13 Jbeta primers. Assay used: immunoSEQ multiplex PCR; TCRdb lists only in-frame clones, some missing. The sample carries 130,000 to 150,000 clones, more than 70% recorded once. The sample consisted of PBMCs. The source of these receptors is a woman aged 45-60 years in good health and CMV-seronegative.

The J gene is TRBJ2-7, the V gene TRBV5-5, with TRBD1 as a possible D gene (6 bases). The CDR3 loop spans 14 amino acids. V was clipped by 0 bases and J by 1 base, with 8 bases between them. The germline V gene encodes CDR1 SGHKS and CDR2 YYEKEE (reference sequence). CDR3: CASSLETGSYEQYF. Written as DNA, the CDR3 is TGTGCCAGCAGCTTGGAGACAGGATCCTACGAGCAGTACTTC.

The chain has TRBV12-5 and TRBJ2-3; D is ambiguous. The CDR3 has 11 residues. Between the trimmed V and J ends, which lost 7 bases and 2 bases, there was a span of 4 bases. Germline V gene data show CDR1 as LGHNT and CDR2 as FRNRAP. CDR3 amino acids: CASDTTDTQYF. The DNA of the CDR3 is TGTGCTAGTGACACCACAGATACGCAGTATTTT. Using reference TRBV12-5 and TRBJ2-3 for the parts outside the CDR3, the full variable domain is DARVTQTPRHKVTEMGQEVTMRCQPILGHNTVFWYRQTMMQGLELLAYFRNRAPLDDSGMPKDRFSAEMPDATLATLKIQPSEPRDSAVYFCASDTTDTQYFGPGTRLTVL.

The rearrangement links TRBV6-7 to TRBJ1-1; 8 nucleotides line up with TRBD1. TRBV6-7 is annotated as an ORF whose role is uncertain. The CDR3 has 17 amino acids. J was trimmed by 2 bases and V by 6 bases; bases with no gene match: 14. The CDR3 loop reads CASRTDRVQTTNTEAFF. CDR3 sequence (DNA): TGTGCCAGCAGGACGGACAGGGTGCAAACCACCAACACTGAAGCTTTCTTT.

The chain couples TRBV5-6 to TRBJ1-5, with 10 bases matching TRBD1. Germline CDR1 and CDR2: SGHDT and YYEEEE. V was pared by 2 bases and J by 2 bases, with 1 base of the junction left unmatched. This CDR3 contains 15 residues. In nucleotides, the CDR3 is TGTGCCAGCAGCTTCGGGACAGGGGGCAATCAGCCCCAGCATTTT. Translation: CASSFGTGGNQPQHF.

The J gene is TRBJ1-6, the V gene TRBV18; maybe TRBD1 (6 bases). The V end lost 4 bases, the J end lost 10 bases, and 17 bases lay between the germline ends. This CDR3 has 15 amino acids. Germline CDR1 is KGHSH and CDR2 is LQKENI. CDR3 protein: CASSRARTAGSPLHF. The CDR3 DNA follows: TGTGCCAGCTCACGCGCACGGACAGCTGGCTCACCCCTCCACTTT.

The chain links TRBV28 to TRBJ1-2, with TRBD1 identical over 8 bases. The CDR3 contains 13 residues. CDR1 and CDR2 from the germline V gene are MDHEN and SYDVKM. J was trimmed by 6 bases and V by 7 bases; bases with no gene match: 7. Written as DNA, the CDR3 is TGTGCCAGCAAACTTCAGGGGGCGAATGGCTACACCTTC. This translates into CASKLQGANGYTF.

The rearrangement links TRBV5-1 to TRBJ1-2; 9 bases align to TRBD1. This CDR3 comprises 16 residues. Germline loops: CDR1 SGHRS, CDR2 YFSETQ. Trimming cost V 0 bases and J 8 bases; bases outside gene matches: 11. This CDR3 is CASSLGLRDRVDGYTF. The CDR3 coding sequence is TGCGCCAGCAGCTTGGGCCTTCGGGACAGGGTGGACGGCTACACCTTC.

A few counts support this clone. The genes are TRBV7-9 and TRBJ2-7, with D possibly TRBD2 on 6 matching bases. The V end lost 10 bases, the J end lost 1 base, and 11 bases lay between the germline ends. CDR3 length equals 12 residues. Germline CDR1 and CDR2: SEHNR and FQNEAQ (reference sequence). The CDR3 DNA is TGTGCCACCTCACGGGAGTCCTACGAGCAGTACTTC. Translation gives CATSRESYEQYF.

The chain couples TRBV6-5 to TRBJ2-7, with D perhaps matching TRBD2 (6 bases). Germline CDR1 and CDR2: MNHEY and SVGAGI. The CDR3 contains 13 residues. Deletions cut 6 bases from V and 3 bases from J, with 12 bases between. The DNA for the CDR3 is TGTGCCAGCAGCAACGGGACTGGCTACGAGCAGTACTTC. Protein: CASSNGTGYEQYF.

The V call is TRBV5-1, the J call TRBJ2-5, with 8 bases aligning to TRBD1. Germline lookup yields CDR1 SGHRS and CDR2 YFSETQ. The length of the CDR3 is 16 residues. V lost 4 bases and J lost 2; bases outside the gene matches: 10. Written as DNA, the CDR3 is TGCGCCAGCAGCCTCGTGGGACAGGCGCAACAAGAGACCCAGTACTTC. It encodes CASSLVGQAQQETQYF.

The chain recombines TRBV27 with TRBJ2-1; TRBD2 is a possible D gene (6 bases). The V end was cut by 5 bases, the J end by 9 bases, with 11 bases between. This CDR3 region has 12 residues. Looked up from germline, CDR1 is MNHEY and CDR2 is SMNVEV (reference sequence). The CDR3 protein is CASSPAGFEQFF. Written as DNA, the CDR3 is TGTGCCAGCAGTCCAGCGGGTTTTGAGCAGTTCTTC.

The CDR3 nucleotides are TGTGCCATCCTCGGACAGAGTATCTACGAGCAGTACTTC. Translation: CAILGQSIYEQYF. This chain connects TRBV28 to TRBJ2-7; maybe TRBD1 (6 bases). CDR3 size: 13 residues. CDR1 and CDR2 (germline): MDHEN, SYDVKM. Trimming cost V 10 bases and J 3 bases, with 16 bases left between them.